This TCR beta chain comes out of a study of blood T cell repertoires in COVID-19. At the level of the study: Both acute and convalescent COVID-19 samples were obtained from the United States, Italy and Spain. PBMCs, B-cell-depleted T cells, or T cells provided the cDNA or gDNA that made up the material.

In the source study's methods: Amplified reference gene primers provided the basis for estimating nucleated cell counts. The method was immunoSEQ multiplex PCR; TCRdb's version includes in-frame clones alone and lacks a portion of them. That table supplies the V and J calls and clone size; D and trimming were determined from the DNA. The table lists 250,000 to 350,000 clones, around 89% of them singletons. The length of the CDR3 is 13 residues. Germline V CDR1 and CDR2: SEHNR, FQNEAQ (reference sequence). Trimming cost V 5 bases and J 7 bases; bases outside gene matches: 5. The V call is TRBV7-9, the J call TRBJ1-2; TRBD1 matches at 9 bases. The TCR was taken from a man younger than 40 with acute or convalescent COVID-19. The specimen sequenced was peripheral blood. CDR3 residues: CASSKQGASGYTF. The CDR3 nucleotides are TGTGCCAGCAGCAAACAGGGGGCGAGTGGCTACACCTTC.